This TCR beta chain stems from a study of beta chain features in type 1 diabetes. Study observations and caveats: A moderate, significant TCRB CDR3 shortening appeared in type 1 diabetes across four CD4+ subsets. Insertions at VDJ junctions were less frequent in type 1 diabetes patients. These patients also deleted more nucleotides at the same junctions.

This clone came up a few times. Its specificity is not known. The whole isolated RNA underwent reverse transcription, so sequencing captured expressed TCRB transcripts. Repertoires were generated with immunoSEQ multiplex PCR, while TCRdb's copy carries only in-frame clones and drops some. The sample shows fewer than 150,000 clones, 6.9% of them seen only once. Trimming shortened V by 5 bases and J by 0 bases, and 11 bases separated the two germline ends. Germline values: CDR1 KGHSH, CDR2 LQKENI. This CDR3 spans 15 amino acids. The clonotype was recovered from a woman in her twenties or thirties in good health. This chain joins TRBV18 and TRBJ1-5; tentative D call: TRBD1 (6 bases). Material: central memory CD4+ T cells from blood. This CDR3 is CASSTDSISNQPQHF. The CDR3 DNA reads TGTGCCAGCTCAACGGACAGCATTAGCAATCAGCCCCAGCATTTT.